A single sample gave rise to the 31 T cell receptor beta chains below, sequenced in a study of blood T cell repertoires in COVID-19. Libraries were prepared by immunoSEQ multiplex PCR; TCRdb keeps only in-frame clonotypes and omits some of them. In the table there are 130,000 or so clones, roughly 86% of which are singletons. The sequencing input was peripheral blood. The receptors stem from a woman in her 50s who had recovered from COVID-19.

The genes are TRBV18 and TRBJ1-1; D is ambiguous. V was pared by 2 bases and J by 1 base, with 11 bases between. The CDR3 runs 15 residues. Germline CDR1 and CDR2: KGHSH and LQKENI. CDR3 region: CASSPGGIQNTEAFF. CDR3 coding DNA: TGTGCCAGCTCACCAGGAGGAATCCAGAACACTGAAGCTTTCTTT.

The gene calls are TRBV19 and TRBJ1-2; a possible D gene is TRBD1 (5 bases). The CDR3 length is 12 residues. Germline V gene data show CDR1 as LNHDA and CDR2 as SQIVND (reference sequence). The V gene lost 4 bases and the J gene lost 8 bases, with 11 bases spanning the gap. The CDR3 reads CASSTQGLGYTF. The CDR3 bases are TGTGCCAGTAGTACGCAGGGTTTGGGCTACACCTTC.

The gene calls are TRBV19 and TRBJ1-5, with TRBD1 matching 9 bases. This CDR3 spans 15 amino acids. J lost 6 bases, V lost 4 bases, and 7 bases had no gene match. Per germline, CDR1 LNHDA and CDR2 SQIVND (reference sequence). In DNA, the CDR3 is TGTGCCAGTAGTAGCCGGGACAGGGTCGCTCAGCCCCAGCATTTT. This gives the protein CASSSRDRVAQPQHF.

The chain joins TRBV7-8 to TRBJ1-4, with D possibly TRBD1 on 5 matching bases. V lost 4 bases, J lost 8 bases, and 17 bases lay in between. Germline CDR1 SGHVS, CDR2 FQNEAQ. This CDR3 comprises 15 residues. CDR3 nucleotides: TGTGCCAGCAGCTCACTTCGGAGGGGAGTGGAAAAACTGTTTTTT. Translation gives CASSSLRRGVEKLFF.

The CDR3 sequence: CASSLPGGLGEAFF. For the CDR3, the DNA is TGCGCCAGCAGCCTCCCAGGGGGATTGGGTGAAGCTTTCTTT. The chain joins TRBV5-1 to TRBJ1-1; TRBD1 matches 7 bases. The junction had 10 bases not matched to a gene; V was cut back by 4 bases and J by 7 bases. This CDR3 contains 14 residues. Germline V gene lookup returns CDR1 SGHRS and CDR2 YFSETQ.

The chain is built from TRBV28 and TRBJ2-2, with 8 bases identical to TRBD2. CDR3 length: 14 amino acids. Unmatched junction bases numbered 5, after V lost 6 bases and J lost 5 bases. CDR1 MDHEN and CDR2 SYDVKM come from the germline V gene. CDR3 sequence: CASRLAGLTGELFF. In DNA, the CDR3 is TGTGCCAGCAGGTTAGCGGGATTAACCGGGGAGCTGTTTTTT.

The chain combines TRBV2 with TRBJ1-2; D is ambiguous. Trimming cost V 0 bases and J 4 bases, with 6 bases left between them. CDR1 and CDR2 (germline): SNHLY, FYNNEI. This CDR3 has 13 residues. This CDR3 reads CASSEAGIYGYTF. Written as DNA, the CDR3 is TGTGCCAGCAGTGAAGCGGGCATCTATGGCTACACCTTC.

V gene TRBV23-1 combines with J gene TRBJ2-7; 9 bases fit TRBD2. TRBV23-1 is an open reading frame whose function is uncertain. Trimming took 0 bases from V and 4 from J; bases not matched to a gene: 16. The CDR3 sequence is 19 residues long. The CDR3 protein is CASSQSRCSGRRLVYEQYF. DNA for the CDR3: TGCGCCAGCAGTCAATCTAGATGTAGCGGGAGACGTTTGGTTTACGAGCAGTACTTC.

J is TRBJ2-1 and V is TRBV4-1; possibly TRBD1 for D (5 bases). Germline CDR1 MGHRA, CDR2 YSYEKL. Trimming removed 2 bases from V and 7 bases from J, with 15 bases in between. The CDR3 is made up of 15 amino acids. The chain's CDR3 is CASSQLLTVPNEQFF. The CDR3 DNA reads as TGCGCCAGCAGCCAACTTCTGACAGTGCCGAATGAGCAGTTCTTC.

This CDR3 reads CASSRWTMYNSPLHF. In DNA, the CDR3 is TGTGCCAGTAGTCGTTGGACAATGTATAATTCACCCCTCCACTTT. The rearrangement links TRBV19 to TRBJ1-6, with a possible D match to TRBD1 (5 bases). Germline values: CDR1 LNHDA, CDR2 SQIVND (reference sequence). CDR3 size: 15 residues. Trimming left V 5 bases short and J 4 bases short, with 12 bases between.

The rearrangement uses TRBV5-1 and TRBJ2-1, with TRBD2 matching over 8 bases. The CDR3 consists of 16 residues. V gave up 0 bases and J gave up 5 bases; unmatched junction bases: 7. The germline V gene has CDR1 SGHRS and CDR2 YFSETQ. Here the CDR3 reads CASSLAGTRQNNEQFF. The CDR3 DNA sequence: TGCGCCAGCAGCTTGGCCGGGACTAGACAAAACAATGAGCAGTTCTTC. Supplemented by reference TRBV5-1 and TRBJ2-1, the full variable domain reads KAGVTQTPRYLIKTRGQQVTLSCSPISGHRSVSWYQQTPGQGLQFLFEYFSETQRNKGNFPGRFSGRQFSNSRSEMNVSTLELGDSALYLCASSLAGTRQNNEQFFGPGTRLTVL.

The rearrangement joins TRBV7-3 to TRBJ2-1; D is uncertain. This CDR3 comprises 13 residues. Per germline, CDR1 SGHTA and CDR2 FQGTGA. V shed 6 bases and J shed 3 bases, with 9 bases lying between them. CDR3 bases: TGTGCCAGCAGTTTGACTGTCTACAATGAGCAGTTCTTC. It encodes CASSLTVYNEQFF.

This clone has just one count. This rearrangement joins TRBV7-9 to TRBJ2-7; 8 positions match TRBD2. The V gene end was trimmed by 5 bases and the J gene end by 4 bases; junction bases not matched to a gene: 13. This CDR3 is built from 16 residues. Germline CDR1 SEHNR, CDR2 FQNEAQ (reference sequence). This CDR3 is CASSRPGREDRYEQYF. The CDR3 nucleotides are TGTGCCAGCAGCCGCCCCGGGCGGGAGGATAGGTACGAGCAGTACTTC.

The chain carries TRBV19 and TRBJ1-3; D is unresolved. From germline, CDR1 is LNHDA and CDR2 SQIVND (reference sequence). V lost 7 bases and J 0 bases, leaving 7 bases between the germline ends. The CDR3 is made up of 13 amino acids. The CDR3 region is CASKQFSGNTIYF. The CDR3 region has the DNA TGTGCCAGTAAACAGTTCTCTGGAAACACCATATATTTT.

As DNA, the CDR3 is TGTGCCAGCAGCCGTGACAGAAATCAGCCCCAGCATTTT. Translated: CASSRDRNQPQHF. This rearrangement joins TRBV7-3 to TRBJ1-5, with a tentative D call TRBD1 (5 bases). V shed 5 bases and J shed 4 bases, with 9 bases lying between them. This CDR3 is 13 amino acids long. CDR1 is SGHTA, CDR2 FQGTGA, per germline.

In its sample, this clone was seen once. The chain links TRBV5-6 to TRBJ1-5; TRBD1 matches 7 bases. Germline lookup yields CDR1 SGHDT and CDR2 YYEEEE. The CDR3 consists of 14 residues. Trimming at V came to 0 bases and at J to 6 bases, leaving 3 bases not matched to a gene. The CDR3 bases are TGTGCCAGCAGCTTGGCAGGGGGAGCTCAGCCCCAGCATTTT. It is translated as CASSLAGGAQPQHF. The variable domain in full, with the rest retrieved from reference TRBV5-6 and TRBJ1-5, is DAGVTQSPTHLIKTRGQQVTLRCSPKSGHDTVSWYQQALGQGPQFIFQYYEEEERQRGNFPDRFSGHQFPNYSSELNVNALLLGDSALYLCASSLAGGAQPQHFGDGTRLSIL.

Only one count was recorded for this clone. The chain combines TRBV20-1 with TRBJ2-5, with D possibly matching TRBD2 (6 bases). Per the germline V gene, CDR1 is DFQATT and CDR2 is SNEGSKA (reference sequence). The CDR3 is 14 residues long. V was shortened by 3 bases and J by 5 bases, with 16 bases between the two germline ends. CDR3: CSASVGGAGETQYF. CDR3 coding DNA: TGCAGTGCTAGTGTTGGCGGGGCGGGGGAGACCCAGTACTTC.

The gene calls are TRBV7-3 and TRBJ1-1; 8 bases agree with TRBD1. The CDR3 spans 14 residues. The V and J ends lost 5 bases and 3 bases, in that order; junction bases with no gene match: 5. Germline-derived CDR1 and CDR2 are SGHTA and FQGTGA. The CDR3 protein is CASSPGQGHTEAFF. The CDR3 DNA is TGTGCCAGCAGCCCAGGACAGGGCCACACTGAAGCTTTCTTT.

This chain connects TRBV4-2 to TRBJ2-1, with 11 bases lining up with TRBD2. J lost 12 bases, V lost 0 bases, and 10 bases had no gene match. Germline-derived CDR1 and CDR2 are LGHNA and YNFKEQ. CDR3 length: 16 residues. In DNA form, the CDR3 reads TGTGCCAGCAGCCAAGAATGGGTAGCGGGGGGGCATCGGCAGTTCTTC. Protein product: CASSQEWVAGGHRQFF.

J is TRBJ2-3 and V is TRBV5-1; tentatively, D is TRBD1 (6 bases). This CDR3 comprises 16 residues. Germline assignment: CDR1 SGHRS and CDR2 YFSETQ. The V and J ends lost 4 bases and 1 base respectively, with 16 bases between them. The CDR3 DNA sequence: TGCGCCAGCAGCCAGGGGTCAGGATTGGGCACAGATACGCAGTATTTT. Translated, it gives CASSQGSGLGTDTQYF.

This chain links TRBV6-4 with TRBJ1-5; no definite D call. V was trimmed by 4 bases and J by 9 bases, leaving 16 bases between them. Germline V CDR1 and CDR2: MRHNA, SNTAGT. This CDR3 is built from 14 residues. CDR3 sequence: CASSVSGGERPQHF. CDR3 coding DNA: TGTGCCAGCAGTGTTTCGGGCGGGGAACGGCCCCAGCATTTT.

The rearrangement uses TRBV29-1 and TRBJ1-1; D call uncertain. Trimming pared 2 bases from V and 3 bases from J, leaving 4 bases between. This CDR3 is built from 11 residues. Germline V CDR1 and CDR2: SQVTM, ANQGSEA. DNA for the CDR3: TGCAGCGTTGAATCGGACACTGAAGCTTTCTTT. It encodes CSVESDTEAFF.

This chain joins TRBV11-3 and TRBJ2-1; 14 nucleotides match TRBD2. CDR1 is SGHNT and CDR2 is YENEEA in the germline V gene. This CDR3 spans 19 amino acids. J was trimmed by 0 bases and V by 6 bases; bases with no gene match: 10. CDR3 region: CASSPIRTSGGSSYNEQFF. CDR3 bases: TGTGCCAGCAGTCCAATCAGGACTAGCGGGGGGAGCTCCTACAATGAGCAGTTCTTC. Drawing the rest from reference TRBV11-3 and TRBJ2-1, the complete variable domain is EAGVVQSPRYKIIEKKQPVAFWCNPISGHNTLYWYLQNLGQGPELLIRYENEEAVDDSQLPKDRFSAERLKGVDSTLKIQPAELGDSAVYLCASSPIRTSGGSSYNEQFFGPGTRLTVL.

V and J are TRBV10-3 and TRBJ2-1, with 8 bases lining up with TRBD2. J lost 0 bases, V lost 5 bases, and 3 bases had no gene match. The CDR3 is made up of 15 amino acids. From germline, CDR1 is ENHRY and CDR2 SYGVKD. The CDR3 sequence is CAISLSGSSYNEQFF. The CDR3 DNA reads TGTGCCATCAGTTTAAGCGGGAGCTCCTACAATGAGCAGTTCTTC.

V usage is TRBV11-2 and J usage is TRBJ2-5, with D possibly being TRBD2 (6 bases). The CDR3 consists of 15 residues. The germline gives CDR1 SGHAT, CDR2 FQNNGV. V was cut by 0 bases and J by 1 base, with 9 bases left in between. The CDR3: CASSLDSGLQETQYF. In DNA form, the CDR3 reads TGTGCCAGCAGCTTAGACTCGGGACTCCAAGAGACCCAGTACTTC.

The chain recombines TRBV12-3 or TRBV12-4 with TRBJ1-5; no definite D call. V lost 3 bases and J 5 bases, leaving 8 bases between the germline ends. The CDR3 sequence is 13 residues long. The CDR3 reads CASSFGSYQPQHF. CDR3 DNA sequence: TGTGCCAGCAGTTTTGGCAGTTATCAGCCCCAGCATTTT.

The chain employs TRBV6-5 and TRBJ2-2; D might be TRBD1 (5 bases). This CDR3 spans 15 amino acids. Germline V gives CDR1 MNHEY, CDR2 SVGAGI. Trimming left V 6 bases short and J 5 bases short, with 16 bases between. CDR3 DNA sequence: TGTGCCAGCAGGTGGACAAAGAAGAATACCGGGGAGCTGTTTTTT. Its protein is CASRWTKKNTGELFF.

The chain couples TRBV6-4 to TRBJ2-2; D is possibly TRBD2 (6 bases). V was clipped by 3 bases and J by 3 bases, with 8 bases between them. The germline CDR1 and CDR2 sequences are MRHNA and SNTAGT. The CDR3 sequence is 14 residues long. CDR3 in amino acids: CASSEGGDTGELFF. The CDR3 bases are TGTGCCAGCAGTGAGGGGGGAGACACCGGGGAGCTGTTTTTT.

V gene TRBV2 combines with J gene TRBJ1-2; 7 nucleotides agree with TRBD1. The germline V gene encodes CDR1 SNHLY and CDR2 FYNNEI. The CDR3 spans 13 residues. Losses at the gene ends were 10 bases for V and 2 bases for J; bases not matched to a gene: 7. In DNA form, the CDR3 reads TGTGCCATTAGGACAGGTTCGAACTATGGCTACACCTTC. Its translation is CAIRTGSNYGYTF.

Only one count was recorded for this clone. The CDR3 DNA is TGCGCCAGCAGCCCCACGGCCCGGGGTTACTACGAGCAGTACTTC. It encodes CASSPTARGYYEQYF. This rearrangement joins TRBV4-1 to TRBJ2-7; D may be TRBD2 (5 bases). V was trimmed by 4 bases and J by 3 bases, leaving 16 bases between them. The CDR3 consists of 15 residues. Germline CDR1 and CDR2: MGHRA and YSYEKL.

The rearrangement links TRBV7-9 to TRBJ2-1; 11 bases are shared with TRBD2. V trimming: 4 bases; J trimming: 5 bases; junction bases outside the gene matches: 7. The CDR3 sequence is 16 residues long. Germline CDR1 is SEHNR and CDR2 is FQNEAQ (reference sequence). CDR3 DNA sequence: TGTGCCAGCAGCTCGGGGCCTAGCGGGAGGAACAATGAGCAGTTCTTC. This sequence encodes CASSSGPSGRNNEQFF. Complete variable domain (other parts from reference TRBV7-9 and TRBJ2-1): DTGVSQNPRHKITKRGQNVTFRCDPISEHNRLYWYRQTLGQGPEFLTYFQNEAQLEKSRLLSDRFSAERPKGSFSTLEIQRTEQGDSAMYLCASSSGPSGRNNEQFFGPGTRLTVL.